Listed here are 31 T cell receptor beta chains from one sample, sequenced in a study of radiotherapy plus CTLA-4 blockade in lung cancer. Measured with immunoSEQ multiplex PCR; TCRdb has only the in-frame clones, and not every one. The data contain fewer than 45,000 clones, around 85% of them singletons. The sample was peripheral blood, taken from a patient treated with radiotherapy plus ipilimumab. All receptors come from a human donor with non-small cell lung cancer who had stable disease on radiotherapy plus ipilimumab.

The chain uses TRBV19 and TRBJ2-1, with a tentative D call TRBD2 (6 bases). Between the trimmed V and J ends, which lost 5 bases and 6 bases, there was a span of 14 bases. Germline CDR1 LNHDA, CDR2 SQIVND (reference sequence). The CDR3 runs 14 residues. The CDR3 DNA follows: TGTGCCAGTAGTCAGGACTATCACGGCAATGAGCAGTTCTTC. Translation: CASSQDYHGNEQFF.

The chain has TRBV19 and TRBJ1-6; D is ambiguous. Germline V gene data show CDR1 as LNHDA and CDR2 as SQIVND (reference sequence). V lost 5 bases and J 14 bases, leaving 13 bases between the germline ends. The CDR3 totals 12 residues. The DNA of the CDR3 is TGTGCCAGTAGTTTCTCCGGTTCGGCCCTCCACTTT. Translated, it gives CASSFSGSALHF.

The chain employs TRBV7-8 and TRBJ2-7, with 9 bases fitting TRBD2. Germline trimming cut 6 bases from V and 0 bases from J; bases unmatched to any gene: 3. Germline V gives CDR1 SGHVS, CDR2 FQNEAQ. This CDR3 is 14 amino acids long. The CDR3 nucleotides are TGTGCCAGCAGTCTAGCGGGACCCTCCTACGAGCAGTACTTC. Translation gives CASSLAGPSYEQYF.

The chain uses TRBV10-3 and TRBJ1-1; possibly TRBD1 for D (5 bases). There are 13 residues in the CDR3. Germline V CDR1 and CDR2: ENHRY, SYGVKD. V was cut by 3 bases and J by 2 bases, with 7 bases left in between. The CDR3 spells CAISDRDNTEAFF. The CDR3 nucleotides are TGTGCCATCAGTGACAGGGATAACACTGAAGCTTTCTTT.

This chain joins TRBV28 and TRBJ2-7, with a weak D call TRBD1 (6 bases). The CDR3 has 12 residues. V was shortened by 7 bases and J by 5 bases, with 12 bases between the two germline ends. In germline, CDR1 is MDHEN, CDR2 SYDVKM. CDR3 sequence (DNA): TGTGCCAGCACCACAGGGACCCACGAGCAGTACTTC. It translates to CASTTGTHEQYF.

The chain links TRBV11-2 to TRBJ2-7, with TRBD1 matching over 7 bases. CDR1 and CDR2 (germline): SGHAT, FQNNGV. Trimming removed 0 bases from V and 2 bases from J; junction bases left unmatched: 7. This CDR3 comprises 16 residues. The CDR3 sequence: CASSLEGWDRPYEQYF. The CDR3 coding sequence is TGTGCCAGCAGCTTAGAGGGGTGGGACAGACCCTACGAGCAGTACTTC.

A note on this clone: Other DNA sequences from this sample encode an identical CDR3 as well. The chain uses TRBV7-9 and TRBJ1-2; 7 bases fit TRBD1. Germline CDR1 SEHNR, CDR2 FQNEAQ (reference sequence). CDR3 length equals 15 residues. With 5 bases clipped from V and 3 bases from J, the junction kept 9 bases outside the gene matches. This CDR3 is CASSLRGDSYYGYTF. The DNA of the CDR3 is TGTGCCAGCAGCCTAAGGGGGGACAGTTACTATGGCTACACCTTC.

This clone came up once. The chain employs TRBV5-4 and TRBJ2-1; D unclear. In germline, CDR1 is SGHNT, CDR2 YYREEE (reference sequence). Trimming stripped 3 bases from V and 5 bases from J, with 6 bases between. There are 12 residues in the CDR3. Here the CDR3 reads CASSSPNNEQFF. CDR3 nucleotides: TGTGCCAGCAGCTCCCCAAACAATGAGCAGTTCTTC.

The chain combines TRBV6-6 with TRBJ2-7, with TRBD2 matching 7 bases. This CDR3 has 14 residues. The V gene's germline CDR1 is MNHNY and CDR2 SVGAGI (reference sequence). V was clipped by 0 bases and J by 2 bases; unmatched bases: 1. The CDR3 here is CASSYSSGTYEQYF. The CDR3 nucleotides are TGTGCCAGCAGTTACTCGAGCGGGACCTACGAGCAGTACTTC.

The chain couples TRBV6-4 to TRBJ2-3; 12 positions agree with TRBD2. V lost 5 bases and J lost 3; bases outside the gene matches: 3. Germline V CDR1 and CDR2: MRHNA, SNTAGT. This CDR3 contains 15 residues. The CDR3 DNA sequence: TGTGCCAGCAGTAGGACTAGCGGGGCGACAGATACGCAGTATTTT. Translating it yields CASSRTSGATDTQYF.

V gene TRBV7-9 combines with J gene TRBJ2-7, with D perhaps TRBD1 (5 bases). CDR3 length: 13 amino acids. Trimming left V 5 bases short and J 7 bases short, with 15 bases between. Germline CDR1 SEHNR, CDR2 FQNEAQ (reference sequence). The CDR3 region has the DNA TGTGCCAGCAGCAGCGACGCAGGGTGGGAGCAGTACTTC. This translates into CASSSDAGWEQYF.

The chain joins TRBV7-2 to TRBJ2-3, with D possibly matching TRBD1 (5 bases). Germline assignment: CDR1 SGHTA and CDR2 FQGNSA. The V gene lost 5 bases and the J gene lost 2 bases, with 8 bases spanning the gap. The CDR3 is made up of 13 amino acids. CDR3 residues: CASSMDNTDTQYF. In DNA form, the CDR3 reads TGTGCCAGCAGCATGGACAACACAGATACGCAGTATTTT.

This chain uses TRBV27 with TRBJ2-7; D perhaps matches TRBD2 (5 bases). Trimming took off 1 base at V and 2 bases at J, with 12 bases between the two ends. Germline-derived CDR1 and CDR2 are MNHEY and SMNVEV (reference sequence). This CDR3 region has 15 residues. The DNA for the CDR3 is TGTGCCAGCAGTTTATTCGCGGGCTTGACCTACGAGCAGTACTTC. It is translated as CASSLFAGLTYEQYF.

The genes are TRBV19 and TRBJ1-1, with D maybe TRBD1 (6 bases). The CDR3 runs 16 residues. V lost 7 bases and J lost 5, with 23 bases in between. From germline, CDR1 is LNHDA and CDR2 SQIVND (reference sequence). The CDR3 here is CASIDPGRGAGTEAFF. The CDR3 DNA reads TGTGCCAGTATCGACCCAGGTCGGGGGGCTGGGACTGAAGCTTTCTTT. The full variable domain, rest sourced from reference TRBV19 and TRBJ1-1, is DGGITQSPKYLFRKEGQNVTLSCEQNLNHDAMYWYRQDPGQGLRLIYYSQIVNDFQKGDIAEGYSVSREKKESFPLTVTSAQKNPTAFYLCASIDPGRGAGTEAFFGQGTRLTVV.

This clone appeared a few times. V gene TRBV15 combines with J gene TRBJ2-1; 9 nucleotides align to TRBD2. The V gene end was trimmed by 5 bases and the J gene end by 7 bases; junction bases not matched to a gene: 9. The CDR3 covers 15 residues. CDR1 LNHNV and CDR2 YYDKDF come from the germline V gene (reference sequence). The CDR3 coding sequence is TGTGCCACCAGCGGCGTAGCGGGAGAAGGGAATGAGCAGTTCTTC. It is translated as CATSGVAGEGNEQFF.

This rearrangement joins TRBV7-2 to TRBJ2-3; 8 bases map to TRBD2. Losses at the gene ends were 5 bases for V and 14 bases for J; bases not matched to a gene: 12. Germline CDR1 SGHTA, CDR2 FQGNSA. The CDR3 spans 13 residues. This CDR3 reads CASSQGAGGPGYF. The CDR3, as DNA: TGTGCCAGCAGCCAGGGCGCGGGAGGTCCGGGGTATTTT. Full variable domain (remainder filled in from reference TRBV7-2 and TRBJ2-3): GAGVSQSPSNKVTEKGKDVELRCDPISGHTALYWYRQSLGQGLEFLIYFQGNSAPDKSGLPSDRFSAERTGGSVSTLTIQRTQQEDSAVYLCASSQGAGGPGYFGPGTRLTVL.

V gene TRBV19 combines with J gene TRBJ2-3; the D is unclear. Per germline, CDR1 LNHDA and CDR2 SQIVND (reference sequence). The CDR3 consists of 13 residues. Trimming left V 6 bases short and J 2 bases short, with 9 bases between. In nucleotides, the CDR3 is TGTGCCAGTAGGCTTCTAACCACAGATACGCAGTATTTT. Its protein product is CASRLLTTDTQYF.

The V and J genes are TRBV7-9 and TRBJ2-3; D is perhaps TRBD1 (5 bases). The CDR3 contains 15 residues. Looked up from germline, CDR1 is SEHNR and CDR2 is FQNEAQ (reference sequence). The V end lost 4 bases, the J end lost 0 bases, and 11 bases lay between the germline ends. CDR3 in amino acids: CASSSDSPSTDTQYF. CDR3 DNA: TGTGCCAGCAGCTCCGACAGCCCTAGCACAGATACGCAGTATTTT.

The chain is built from TRBV29-1 and TRBJ2-3; the D gene is possibly TRBD2 (6 bases). CDR1 and CDR2 (germline): SQVTM, ANQGSEA. The CDR3 length is 16 residues. The V and J ends lost 0 bases and 2 bases respectively, with 15 bases between them. The DNA for the CDR3 is TGCAGCGTTGAAGATCGGGGGAAAGGGCCCACAGATACGCAGTATTTT. This encodes CSVEDRGKGPTDTQYF.

The CDR3 DNA reads as TGTGCCAGCTCACCGGGACAATGGGGCACAGATACGCAGTATTTT. Translating it yields CASSPGQWGTDTQYF. The chain is built from TRBV18 and TRBJ2-3; a possible D gene is TRBD1 (6 bases). The CDR3 is 15 amino acids. Germline values: CDR1 KGHSH, CDR2 LQKENI. With 3 bases removed from V and 1 base from J, the gap between germline ends came to 11 bases.

The V call is TRBV7-6, the J call TRBJ2-1, with D possibly being TRBD2 (7 bases). The germline V gene encodes CDR1 SGHVS and CDR2 FNYEAQ. The length of the CDR3 is 15 residues. The V end was cut by 0 bases, the J end by 8 bases, with 14 bases between. CDR3 nucleotides: TGTGCCAGCAGCTTAGCGGGAGGGGGTTGGGATGAGCAGTTCTTC. Translating it yields CASSLAGGGWDEQFF.

The chain couples TRBV7-3 to TRBJ2-1, with a tentative D call TRBD2 (6 bases). CDR3 length: 13 residues. Germline CDR1 reads SGHTA; CDR2 reads FQGTGA. Between the trimmed V and J ends, which lost 5 bases and 12 bases, there was a span of 17 bases. The CDR3 bases are TGTGCCAGCAGCGTGGACCCGGGACTGCGGCAGTTCTTC. It yields the protein CASSVDPGLRQFF. Full variable domain (missing parts from reference TRBV7-3 and TRBJ2-1): GAGVSQTPSNKVTEKGKYVELRCDPISGHTALYWYRQSLGQGPEFLIYFQGTGAADDSGLPNDRFFAVRPEGSVSTLKIQRTERGDSAVYLCASSVDPGLRQFFGPGTRLTVL.

The chain uses TRBV30 and TRBJ2-6, with 12 bases lining up with TRBD2. This CDR3 is 17 amino acids long. V gave up 5 bases and J gave up 4 bases; unmatched junction bases: 9. Per germline, CDR1 GTSNPN and CDR2 SVGIG (reference sequence). The DNA of the CDR3 is TGTGCCTGGGGAGCTAGCGGGAGGGCCCAGGGGGCCAACGTCCTGACTTTC. It yields the protein CAWGASGRAQGANVLTF.

Only a few counts were recorded for this clone. This sequence joins TRBV19 and TRBJ2-1, with 8 bases lining up with TRBD2. The ends lost 6 bases at V and 8 bases at J; junction bases unmatched: 18. Germline lookup yields CDR1 LNHDA and CDR2 SQIVND (reference sequence). This CDR3 region has 17 residues. The CDR3 reads CASREPWVAGSSDEQFF. In DNA form, the CDR3 reads TGTGCCAGTAGGGAACCTTGGGTAGCGGGATCCTCGGATGAGCAGTTCTTC.

This sequence joins TRBV7-9 and TRBJ1-1, with a possible D match to TRBD1 (5 bases). Looked up from germline, CDR1 is SEHNR and CDR2 is FQNEAQ (reference sequence). The germline V and J ends were trimmed by 5 bases and 10 bases, with 14 bases remaining between them. The CDR3 sequence is 12 residues long. The CDR3 region is CASSPGPGGAFF. The DNA of the CDR3 is TGTGCCAGCAGCCCCGGTCCGGGGGGAGCTTTCTTT. Using reference TRBV7-9 and TRBJ1-1 for the parts outside the CDR3, the full variable domain is DTGVSQNPRHKITKRGQNVTFRCDPISEHNRLYWYRQTLGQGPEFLTYFQNEAQLEKSRLLSDRFSAERPKGSFSTLEIQRTEQGDSAMYLCASSPGPGGAFFGQGTRLTVV.

This rearrangement joins TRBV10-3 to TRBJ2-7; 8 bases map to TRBD2. Per the germline V gene, CDR1 is ENHRY and CDR2 is SYGVKD. The V gene end was trimmed by 8 bases and the J gene end by 6 bases; junction bases not matched to a gene: 6. This CDR3 is built from 12 residues. The CDR3 loop is CAIQGAGGEQYF. The CDR3 nucleotides are TGTGCCATCCAAGGGGCGGGAGGCGAGCAGTACTTC.

V is TRBV27 and J is TRBJ1-2, with unresolved D. Trimming stripped 8 bases from V and 1 base from J, with 11 bases between. The germline V gene encodes CDR1 MNHEY and CDR2 SMNVEV (reference sequence). This CDR3 spans 13 amino acids. The CDR3 spells CASGETLNYGYTF. The CDR3 DNA is TGTGCCAGCGGGGAGACCCTTAACTATGGCTACACCTTC.

V usage is TRBV7-2 and J usage is TRBJ2-1; the match to TRBD2 covers 14 bases. The germline V gene encodes CDR1 SGHTA and CDR2 FQGNSA. With V trimmed by 1 base and J by 7 bases, 3 bases remained unmatched. The CDR3 is 16 amino acids. In nucleotides, the CDR3 is TGTGCCAGCAGCTTAGAGGGGACTAGCGGGAGTAATGAGCAGTTCTTC. Its translation is CASSLEGTSGSNEQFF.

V is TRBV9 and J is TRBJ2-5, with 7 bases aligning to TRBD1. The CDR3 totals 14 residues. In germline, CDR1 is SGDLS, CDR2 YYNGEE. V was pared by 3 bases and J by 1 base, with 3 bases of the junction left unmatched. The CDR3 DNA reads TGTGCCAGCAGCGCCGACAGGGCCCAAGAGACCCAGTACTTC. Its translation is CASSADRAQETQYF.

The chain has TRBV4-1 and TRBJ1-2; TRBD1 agrees at 8 bases. CDR3 length: 18 amino acids. From germline, CDR1 is MGHRA and CDR2 YSYEKL. Trimming cost V 0 bases and J 1 base; bases outside gene matches: 10. The CDR3 is CASSQDYRTGRNNYGYTF. CDR3 DNA sequence: TGCGCCAGCAGCCAAGATTACCGGACAGGGAGAAATAACTATGGCTACACCTTC.

The chain couples TRBV7-2 to TRBJ2-3; TRBD1 matches 7 bases. The V gene end was trimmed by 5 bases and the J gene end by 3 bases; junction bases not matched to a gene: 5. Germline assignment: CDR1 SGHTA and CDR2 FQGNSA. CDR3 length equals 14 residues. The CDR3 region has the DNA TGTGCCAGCAGCGCAGACAGGGAGACAGATACGCAGTATTTT. This encodes CASSADRETDTQYF.